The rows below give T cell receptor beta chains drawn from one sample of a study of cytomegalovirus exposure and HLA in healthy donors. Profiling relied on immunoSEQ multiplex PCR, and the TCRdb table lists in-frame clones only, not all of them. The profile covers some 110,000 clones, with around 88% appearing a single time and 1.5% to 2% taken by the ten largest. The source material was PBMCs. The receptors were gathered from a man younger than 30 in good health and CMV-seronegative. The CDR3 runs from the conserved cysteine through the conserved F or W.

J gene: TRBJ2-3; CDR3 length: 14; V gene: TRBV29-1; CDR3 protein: CSVDGAASTDTQYF
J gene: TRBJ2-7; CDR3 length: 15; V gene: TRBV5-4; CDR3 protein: CASSLGQGISYEQYF
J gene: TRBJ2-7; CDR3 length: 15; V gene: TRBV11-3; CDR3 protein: CASSPPGALSYEQYF
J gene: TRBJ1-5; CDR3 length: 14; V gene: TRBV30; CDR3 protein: CAWSVQGGLQPQHF
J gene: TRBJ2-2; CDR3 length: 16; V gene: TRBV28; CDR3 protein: CASSFGLAGYVGELFF
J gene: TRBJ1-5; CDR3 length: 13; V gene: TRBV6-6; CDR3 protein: CASRGDSGQPQHF
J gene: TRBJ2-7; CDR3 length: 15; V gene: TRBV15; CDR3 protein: CATSNEDRGNYEQYF
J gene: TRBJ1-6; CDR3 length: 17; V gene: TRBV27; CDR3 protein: CASSSRPRQGNNSPLHF
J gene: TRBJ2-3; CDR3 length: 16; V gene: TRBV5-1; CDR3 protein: CASSIRQGGSTDTQYF
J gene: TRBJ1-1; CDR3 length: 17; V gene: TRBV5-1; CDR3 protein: CASSLADIGNSNTEAFF
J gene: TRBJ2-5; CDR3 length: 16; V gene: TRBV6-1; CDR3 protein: CASSEVPGQGGETQYF
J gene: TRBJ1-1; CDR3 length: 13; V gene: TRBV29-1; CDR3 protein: CSVTGRGYTEAFF